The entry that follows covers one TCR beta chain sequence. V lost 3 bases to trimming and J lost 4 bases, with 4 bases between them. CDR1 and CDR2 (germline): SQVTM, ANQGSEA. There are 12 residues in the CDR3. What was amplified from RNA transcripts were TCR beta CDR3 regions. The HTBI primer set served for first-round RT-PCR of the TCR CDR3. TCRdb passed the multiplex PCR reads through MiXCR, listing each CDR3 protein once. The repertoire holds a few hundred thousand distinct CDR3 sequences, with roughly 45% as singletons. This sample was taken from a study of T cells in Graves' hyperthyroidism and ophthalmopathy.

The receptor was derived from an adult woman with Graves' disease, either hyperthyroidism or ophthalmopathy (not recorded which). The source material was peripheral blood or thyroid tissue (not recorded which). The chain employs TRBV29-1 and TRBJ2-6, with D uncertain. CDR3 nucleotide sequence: TGCAGCGTTGATATGGGGGCCAACGTCCTGACTTTC. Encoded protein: CSVDMGANVLTF.